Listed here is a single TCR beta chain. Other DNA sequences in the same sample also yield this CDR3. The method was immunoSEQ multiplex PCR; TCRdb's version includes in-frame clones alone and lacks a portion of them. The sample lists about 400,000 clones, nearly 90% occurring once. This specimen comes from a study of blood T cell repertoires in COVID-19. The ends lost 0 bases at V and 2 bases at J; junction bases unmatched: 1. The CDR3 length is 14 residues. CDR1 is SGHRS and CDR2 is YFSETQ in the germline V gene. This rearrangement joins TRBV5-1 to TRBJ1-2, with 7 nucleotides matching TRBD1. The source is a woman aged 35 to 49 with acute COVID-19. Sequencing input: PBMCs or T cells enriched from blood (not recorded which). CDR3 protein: CASSLEGANYGYTF. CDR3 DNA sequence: TGCGCCAGCAGCTTGGAGGGGGCGAACTATGGCTACACCTTC.